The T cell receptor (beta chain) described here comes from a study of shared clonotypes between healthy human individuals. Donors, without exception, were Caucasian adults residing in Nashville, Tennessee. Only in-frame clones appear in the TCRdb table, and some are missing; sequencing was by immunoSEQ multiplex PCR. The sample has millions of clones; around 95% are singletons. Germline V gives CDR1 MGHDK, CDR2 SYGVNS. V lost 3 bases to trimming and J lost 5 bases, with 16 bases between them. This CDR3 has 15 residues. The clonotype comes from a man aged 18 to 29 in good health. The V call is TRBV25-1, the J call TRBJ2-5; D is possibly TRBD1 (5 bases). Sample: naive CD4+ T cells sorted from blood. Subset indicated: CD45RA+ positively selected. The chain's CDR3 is CASSEGLGNWETQYF. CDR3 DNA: TGTGCCAGCAGTGAGGGGCTAGGGAACTGGGAGACCCAGTACTTC. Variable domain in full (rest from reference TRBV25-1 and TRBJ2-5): EADIYQTPRYLVIGTGKKITLECSQTMGHDKMYWYQQDPGMELHLIHYSYGVNSTEKGDLSSESTVSRIRTEHFPLTLESARPSHTSQYLCASSEGLGNWETQYFGPGTRLLVL.